Detailed here is one TCR beta chain. This sample was included in a study of blood T cell repertoires in COVID-19. Turning to the study itself: Donors in the United States, Italy and Spain gave samples during acute or convalescent COVID-19.

Trimming took off 1 base at V and 5 bases at J, with 15 bases between the two ends. From germline, CDR1 is SGHRS and CDR2 YFSETQ. The CDR3 extends over 15 amino acids. Produced via immunoSEQ multiplex PCR; TCRdb's table is partial and in-frame only. The repertoire holds approximately 170,000 clones, with 81% as singletons. The sequence came from a man aged 55 to 70 with active or convalescent COVID-19. Sequenced sample: peripheral blood. The chain combines TRBV5-1 with TRBJ1-1, with D perhaps matching TRBD1 (5 bases). The CDR3 coding sequence is TGCGCCAGCAGCTTGATGGCGGGGCCGGGGACTGAAGCTTTCTTT. Translation: CASSLMAGPGTEAFF.